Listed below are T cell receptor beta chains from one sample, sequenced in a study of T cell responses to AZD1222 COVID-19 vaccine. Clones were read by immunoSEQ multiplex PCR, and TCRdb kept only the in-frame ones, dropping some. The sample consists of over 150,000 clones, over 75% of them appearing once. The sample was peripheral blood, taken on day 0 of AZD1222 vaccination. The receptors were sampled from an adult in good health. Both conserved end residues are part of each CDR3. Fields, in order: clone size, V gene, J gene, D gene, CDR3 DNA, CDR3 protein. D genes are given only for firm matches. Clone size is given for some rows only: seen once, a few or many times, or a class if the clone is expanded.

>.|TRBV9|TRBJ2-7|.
TGTGCCAGCAGCGTAGGAAGCAGGGCGAACACCTACGAGCAGTACTTC
CASSVGSRANTYEQYF
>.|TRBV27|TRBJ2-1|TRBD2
TGTGCCAGCAGTTTCATAGCTAGCGGGGGAGCTTACAATGAGCAGTTCTTC
CASSFIASGGAYNEQFF
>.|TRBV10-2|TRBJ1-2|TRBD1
TGCGCCAGCCGACAGGGGGGACAGGCAAGGGTCTATGGCTACACCTTC
CASRQGGQARVYGYTF
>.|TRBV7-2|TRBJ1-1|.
TGTGCCAGCAGCTTATTTGGGGGCTCTCCTACTGGAGCTTTCTTT
CASSLFGGSPTGAFF
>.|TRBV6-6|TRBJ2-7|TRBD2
TGTGCCAGCAGTTCCTATAGCGGGGGGTCTTCCTACGAGCAGTACTTC
CASSSYSGGSSYEQYF
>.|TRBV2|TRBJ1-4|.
TGTGCCAGCAGTTCCCGACAGTCAACTAATGAAAAACTGTTTTTT
CASSSRQSTNEKLFF
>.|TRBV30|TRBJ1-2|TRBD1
TGTGCCTGGGACAGGGGGCCTAACTATGGCTACACCTTC
CAWDRGPNYGYTF
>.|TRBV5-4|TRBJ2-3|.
TGTGCCAGCAGCTTTAGCGGCTACTCGGACACAGATACGCAGTATTTT
CASSFSGYSDTDTQYF
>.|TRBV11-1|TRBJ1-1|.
TGTGCCAGCAGCTTGGAGGCGAGGTTGAACACTGAAGCTTTCTTT
CASSLEARLNTEAFF
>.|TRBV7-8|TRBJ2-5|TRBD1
TGTGCCAGCAGCGTACGAGCGTGGGTCGGGACAGGGACCCAAGAGACCCAGTACTTC
CASSVRAWVGTGTQETQYF
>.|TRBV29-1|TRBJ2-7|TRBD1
TGCAGCGCTGGGGACAGGGGGCTCTACGAGCAGTACTTC
CSAGDRGLYEQYF
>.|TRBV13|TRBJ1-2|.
TGTGCCAGCAGCCAACTTAACTATGGCTACACCTTC
CASSQLNYGYTF
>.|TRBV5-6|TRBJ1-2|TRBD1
TGTGCCAGCAGCCGCCGGACAGGGGGTGGCTACACCTTC
CASSRRTGGGYTF
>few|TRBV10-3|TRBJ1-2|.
TGTGCCATCGCATTTCTCCTCAGGGGACACTATGGCTACACCTTC
CAIAFLLRGHYGYTF
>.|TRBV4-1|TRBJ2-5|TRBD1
TGCGCCAGCAGCTCCCCCCGACAGGGGGCGCAGGAGACCCAGTACTTC
CASSSPRQGAQETQYF
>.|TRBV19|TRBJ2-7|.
TGTGCCAGTAGCGGTCCCGGTGGGATTTGGGAGCAGTACTTC
CASSGPGGIWEQYF
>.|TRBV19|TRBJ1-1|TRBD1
TGTGCCAGTAGTATATGGACAGGGAGTGTCGGGAACACTGAAGCTTTCTTT
CASSIWTGSVGNTEAFF
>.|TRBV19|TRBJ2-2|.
TGTGCCAGTAGTATTCAGAAGAACACCGGGGAGCTGTTTTTT
CASSIQKNTGELFF
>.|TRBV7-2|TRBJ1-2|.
TGTGCCAGCAGCTTAGGGCCTGGTGAATATGGCTACACCTTC
CASSLGPGEYGYTF
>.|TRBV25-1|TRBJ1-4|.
TGTGCCAGCAGTGATCAGGGTGAACTGTTTTTT
CASSDQGELFF
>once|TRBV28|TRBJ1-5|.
TGTGCCAGCAGTTCCGAGCTAGGGGGCAATCAGCCCCAGCATTTT
CASSSELGGNQPQHF
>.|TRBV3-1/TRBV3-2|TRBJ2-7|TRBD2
TGTGCCAGCAGCCAGCTCCCTGGGACTAGAGGCTCCGAGCAGTACTTC
CASSQLPGTRGSEQYF
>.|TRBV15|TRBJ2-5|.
TGTGCCACCAGCAGATCGGAGGGGACCCAGTACTTC
CATSRSEGTQYF
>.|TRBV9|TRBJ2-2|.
TGTGCCAGCAGCTTTCTCGGGGTGAACACCGGGGAGCTGTTTTTT
CASSFLGVNTGELFF
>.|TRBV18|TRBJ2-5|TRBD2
TGTGCCAGCTCACCGGTAGCGGGCGTAGAGACCCAGTACTTC
CASSPVAGVETQYF
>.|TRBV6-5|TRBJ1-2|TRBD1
TGTGCCAGCAGTTACAGGGACAGGGGGAACTACACCTTC
CASSYRDRGNYTF
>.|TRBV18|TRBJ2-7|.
TGTGCCAGCTCACCAAACGGACAGTCCTACGAGCAGTACTTC
CASSPNGQSYEQYF
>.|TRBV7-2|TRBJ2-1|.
TGTGCCAGCAGAATCACCTCGGGGTACAATGAGCAGTTCTTC
CASRITSGYNEQFF
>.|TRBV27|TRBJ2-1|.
TGTGCCAGCAGCCCCTTTGTGGCGGTGGGCGATGAGCAGTTCTTC
CASSPFVAVGDEQFF
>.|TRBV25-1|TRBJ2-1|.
TGTGCCAGCAGTGGGACTTCGCGCTCCTACAATGAGCAGTTCTTC
CASSGTSRSYNEQFF
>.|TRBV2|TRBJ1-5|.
TGTGCCAGCAGCGCGTATCTAGGAGGGGGCAATCAGCCCCAGCATTTT
CASSAYLGGGNQPQHF
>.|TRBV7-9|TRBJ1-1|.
TGTGCCAGCAGCCCGGGGGGATGGGGCAGGAGAAACACTGAAGCTTTCTTT
CASSPGGWGRRNTEAFF
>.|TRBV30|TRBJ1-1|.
TGTGCCTGGACGGTAGGGGGGAGGTTTGGAGCTTTCTTT
CAWTVGGRFGAFF
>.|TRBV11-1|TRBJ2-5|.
TGTGCCAGCAGCTTGGGAGAGACCCAGTACTTC
CASSLGETQYF
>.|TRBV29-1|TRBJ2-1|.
TGCAGCGGGAAGGAGAATGAGCAGTTCTTC
CSGKENEQFF
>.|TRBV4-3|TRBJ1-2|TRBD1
TGCGCCAGCAGCCAAGATCCGACAGGGGAAGGGTATGGCTACACCTTC
CASSQDPTGEGYGYTF
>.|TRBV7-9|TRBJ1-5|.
TGTGCCAGCAGCCCCCCGGGAGGTCAGCCCCAGCATTTT
CASSPPGGQPQHF
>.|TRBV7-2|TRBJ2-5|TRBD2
TGTGCCAGCGGTCGGGGTAGCGGGGGTGGAGAGACCCAGTACTTC
CASGRGSGGGETQYF
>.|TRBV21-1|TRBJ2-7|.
TGTGCCAGCAGCAAGGGGAGGACGTCCTTGTACTTC
CASSKGRTSLYF
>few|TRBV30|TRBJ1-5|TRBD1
TGTGCCTGGAGGGGGAGGACAGGGGCAAATCAGCCCCAGCATTTT
CAWRGRTGANQPQHF
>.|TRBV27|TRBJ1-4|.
TGTGCCAGCCGCCTAGGCCTGGGTGAAAAACTGTTTTTT
CASRLGLGEKLFF
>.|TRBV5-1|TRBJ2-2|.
TGCGCCAGCAGCCTGGACCTATTGAACACCGGGGAGCTGTTTTTT
CASSLDLLNTGELFF
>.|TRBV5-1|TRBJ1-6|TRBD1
TGCGCCAGCAGCAGGGACAGGGGGTCCTATAATTCACCCCTCCACTTT
CASSRDRGSYNSPLHF
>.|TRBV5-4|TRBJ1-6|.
TGTGCCAGCAGCTCACAGTGGGATTTGAACTCACCCCTCCACTTT
CASSSQWDLNSPLHF
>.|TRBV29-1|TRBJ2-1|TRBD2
TGCAGCGTTGAAGGGCTAGCGGGGGGGCTGGGCTCCTACAATGAGCAGTTCTTC
CSVEGLAGGLGSYNEQFF
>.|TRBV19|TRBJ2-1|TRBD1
TGTGCCAGTAGTATAGATCTAGGACAGGGTTACAATGAGCAGTTCTTC
CASSIDLGQGYNEQFF
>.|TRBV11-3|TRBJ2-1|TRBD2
TGTGCCAGCAGCCCCCGGACTAGCGGGGCCCTCTCCTACAATGAGCAGTTCTTC
CASSPRTSGALSYNEQFF
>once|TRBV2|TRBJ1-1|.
TGTGCCAGCATAGTCATGAACACTGAAGCTTTCTTT
CASIVMNTEAFF
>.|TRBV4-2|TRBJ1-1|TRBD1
TGTGCCAGCAGCCACGGACAGGCAAACACTGAAGCTTTCTTT
CASSHGQANTEAFF
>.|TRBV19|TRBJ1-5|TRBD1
TGTGCCAGTGACCGGACAGGGGCTAGCAATCAGCCCCAGCATTTT
CASDRTGASNQPQHF
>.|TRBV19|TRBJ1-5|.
TGTGCCAGTAGAGTAAGTGGAGGGGCTGGGAATCAGCCCCAGCATTTT
CASRVSGGAGNQPQHF
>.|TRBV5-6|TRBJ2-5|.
TGTGCCAGCAGCTCCCCCCGGCTCGGGGGTGAAGAGACCCAGTACTTC
CASSSPRLGGEETQYF
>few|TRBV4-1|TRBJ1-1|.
TGCGCCAGCAGCCAGCTCGCGGGGGCGACTGAAGCTTTCTTT
CASSQLAGATEAFF